A selection of T cell receptor beta chains follows, all from one sample in a study of cytomegalovirus exposure and HLA in healthy donors. Method: immunoSEQ multiplex PCR; TCRdb's copy keeps in-frame clones and lacks some. Its table lists around 50,000 clones. Input material: PBMCs. These receptors all stem from a woman between 40 and 55 years old in good health and CMV-seronegative. Both conserved end residues are part of each CDR3. A D gene is named only where the DNA matches it firmly.

d_call,v_call,j_call,cdr3_aa,cdr3_nt
TRBD2,TRBV2,TRBJ2-1,CASSEGPWGGQFF,TGTGCCAGCAGCGAAGGACCTTGGGGGGGGCAGTTCTTC
NA,TRBV7-9,TRBJ1-4,CASSLWTATNEKLFF,TGTGCCAGCAGCCTGTGGACAGCAACTAATGAAAAACTGTTTTTT
TRBD2,TRBV12-5,TRBJ2-1,CASGLVVRGLEYSYNEQFF,TGTGCTAGTGGTTTGGTAGTTAGAGGACTAGAGTACTCCTACAATGAGCAGTTCTTC
NA,TRBV4-2,TRBJ2-2,CASSQDLKTGAGELFF,TGTGCCAGCAGCCAAGATCTTAAAACAGGTGCCGGGGAGCTGTTTTTT
TRBD1,TRBV25-1,TRBJ2-5,CASSTQGTGAFQETQYF,TGTGCCAGCAGTACCCAAGGGACAGGGGCCTTCCAAGAGACCCAGTACTTC
TRBD2,TRBV5-1,TRBJ2-7,CASSVGTSGVLSAYEQYF,TGCGCCAGCAGCGTCGGGACTAGCGGGGTACTGAGCGCCTACGAGCAGTACTTC
TRBD1,TRBV5-1,TRBJ1-4,CASSWTGATNEKLFF,TGCGCCAGCAGCTGGACAGGGGCAACTAATGAAAAACTGTTTTTT
TRBD2,TRBV27,TRBJ2-2,CASSWLAGDYFRTLPNTGELFF,TGTGCCAGCAGTTGGCTAGCGGGCGATTACTTTAGAACCCTCCCGAACACCGGGGAGCTGTTTTTT
TRBD2,TRBV30,TRBJ2-1,CACGGRTSYNEQFF,TGTGCCTGCGGCGGGAGGACCTCCTACAATGAGCAGTTCTTC
NA,TRBV30,TRBJ1-3,CAWSRGVGNTIYF,TGTGCCTGGAGCCGGGGTGTTGGAAACACCATATATTTT
TRBD1,TRBV6-1,TRBJ1-5,CASSDPPGTGLGQPQHF,TGTGCCAGCAGTGACCCCCCCGGGACAGGGCTGGGGCAGCCCCAGCATTTT
NA,TRBV4-1,TRBJ2-3,CASSQETLATDTQYF,TGCGCCAGCAGCCAAGAGACACTAGCTACAGATACGCAGTATTTT
NA,TRBV7-3,TRBJ2-3,CASSSLGGGGPDTQYF,TGTGCCAGCAGCTCCCTCGGAGGGGGGGGCCCAGATACGCAGTATTTT
TRBD2,TRBV28,TRBJ2-7,CASRPGGAGERIEQYF,TGTGCCAGCAGACCCGGGGGAGCGGGAGAGCGGATTGAGCAGTACTTC
NA,TRBV5-4,TRBJ1-6,CASSLTGYNSPLHF,TGTGCCAGCAGCTTGACGGGGTATAATTCACCCCTCCACTTT
NA,TRBV5-1,TRBJ1-3,CASSLAGDLGNTIYF,TGCGCCAGCAGCTTGGCCGGGGATCTGGGAAACACCATATATTTT
TRBD1,TRBV7-2,TRBJ1-5,CASSSQGGINQPQHF,TGTGCCAGCAGCTCACAGGGGGGGATAAATCAGCCCCAGCATTTT
TRBD1,TRBV30,TRBJ2-3,CAWSATGIRDTQYF,TGTGCCTGGAGTGCGACAGGGATCAGGGATACGCAGTATTTT
TRBD1,TRBV10-3,TRBJ1-1,CAISPTGGLGTEAFF,TGTGCCATCAGCCCGACAGGGGGCTTGGGGACTGAAGCTTTCTTT
TRBD1,TRBV5-4,TRBJ1-2,CASSLELGQGVNGYTF,TGTGCCAGCAGCCTCGAACTAGGACAGGGTGTGAATGGCTACACCTTC
NA,TRBV2,TRBJ1-5,CASTGKVHSNSNQPQHF,TGTGCCAGCACGGGGAAGGTCCACTCAAATAGCAATCAGCCCCAGCATTTT